Listed below are T cell receptor beta chains from one sample, sequenced in a study of shared clonotypes between healthy human individuals. Produced via immunoSEQ multiplex PCR; TCRdb's table is partial and in-frame only. The sample lists over a million clones; over 95% were seen once. The specimen sequenced was naive CD4+ T cells sorted from blood. All receptors derive from a young man in good health. The CDR3 runs from the conserved cysteine through the conserved F or W. Fields, in order: D gene, J gene, V gene, clone size, CDR3 protein, CDR3 DNA. The D gene is left open where the match is weak. Clone size appears in some rows only: once, few, many, or a class for an expanded clone.

NA TRBJ2-5 TRBV28 NA CASSLLGRGPQETQYF TGTGCCAGCAGTTTATTAGGGCGGGGCCCACAAGAGACCCAGTACTTC
NA TRBJ1-5 TRBV5-8 NA CASSAREAQPQHF TGTGCCAGCAGCGCGAGGGAGGCTCAGCCCCAGCATTTT
NA TRBJ2-7 TRBV6-6 NA CASNQGISYEQYF TGTGCCAGCAACCAGGGTATATCGTACGAGCAGTACTTC
TRBD1 TRBJ1-1 TRBV6-1 NA CASSEFVGGPTEAFF TGTGCCAGCAGTGAATTTGTAGGGGGCCCCACTGAAGCTTTCTTT
TRBD2 TRBJ2-1 TRBV7-7 once CASSLAWEGPFSHEQFF TGTGCCAGCAGCTTAGCGTGGGAGGGCCCATTTTCCCATGAGCAGTTCTTC
NA TRBJ2-1 TRBV29-1 NA CSVESLGQYNEQFF TGCAGCGTTGAGTCCTTGGGGCAGTACAATGAGCAGTTCTTC
NA TRBJ2-7 TRBV29-1 NA CSAGGQFSYEQYF TGCAGCGCAGGCGGACAGTTCTCCTACGAGCAGTACTTC
NA TRBJ2-5 TRBV6-1 NA CASSEATRGEGQETQYF TGTGCCAGCAGTGAAGCCACCAGGGGGGAGGGTCAAGAGACCCAGTACTTC
NA TRBJ1-1 TRBV6-5 NA CASSYSIRDTEAFF TGTGCCAGCAGTTACTCGATAAGGGACACTGAAGCTTTCTTT
TRBD2 TRBJ2-1 TRBV4-2 NA CASSQEPSGKANEQFF TGTGCCAGCAGCCAAGAACCTAGCGGGAAGGCCAATGAGCAGTTCTTC
NA TRBJ2-3 TRBV5-4 NA CASSGIVADTQYF TGTGCCAGCAGCGGAATAGTGGCAGATACGCAGTATTTT
NA TRBJ2-5 TRBV18 NA CASSPLDREETQYF TGTGCCAGCTCACCATTGGACAGAGAAGAGACCCAGTACTTC
NA TRBJ2-5 TRBV28 NA CASSLPIETQYF TGTGCCAGCAGTTTACCCATAGAGACCCAGTACTTC
NA TRBJ1-1 TRBV29-1 NA CSVRTSSEAFF TGCAGCGTCCGGACATCATCTGAAGCTTTCTTT
TRBD2 TRBJ2-4 TRBV5-1 NA CASSNKTSGGKNIQYF TGCGCCAGCAGTAATAAGACTAGCGGGGGGAAAAACATTCAGTACTTC
NA TRBJ1-3 TRBV10-3 NA CAIKETSSGNTIYF TGTGCCATCAAGGAGACCAGCTCTGGAAACACCATATATTTT
NA TRBJ2-1 TRBV7-2 NA CASSRLTGRGLFEQFF TGTGCCAGCAGCCGCTTAACGGGACGGGGTTTATTTGAGCAGTTCTTC
NA TRBJ2-4 TRBV29-1 NA CSVGEFARDIQYF TGCAGCGTTGGAGAGTTTGCAAGGGACATTCAGTACTTC
TRBD1 TRBJ1-2 TRBV5-1 NA CASSAGGQPNDGYTF TGCGCCAGCAGCGCAGGGGGACAGCCTAATGATGGCTACACCTTC
NA TRBJ2-3 TRBV10-3 NA CAISGGRAKSTDTQYF TGTGCCATCAGTGGGGGTAGGGCGAAGAGCACAGATACGCAGTATTTT
NA TRBJ2-7 TRBV2 NA CASSEGGPYEQYF TGTGCCAGCAGTGAAGGGGGCCCCTACGAGCAGTACTTC
TRBD1 TRBJ2-3 TRBV27 NA CASSLRGQGLWGQLGTDTQYF TGTGCCAGCAGTTTACGAGGACAGGGCCTATGGGGACAGCTTGGCACAGATACGCAGTATTTT
NA TRBJ1-2 TRBV19 few CASMGIRGYTF TGTGCCAGTATGGGTATCCGTGGCTACACCTTC
TRBD1 TRBJ2-2 TRBV7-9 NA CASSSGTGVFGTGELFF TGTGCCAGCAGCTCCGGGACAGGGGTCTTCGGCACCGGGGAGCTGTTTTTT
TRBD1 TRBJ2-1 TRBV5-5 NA CASARGQGAINEQFF TGTGCCAGCGCCAGGGGGCAGGGGGCGATCAATGAGCAGTTCTTC
NA TRBJ2-7 TRBV5-5 NA CASSLALQGKAEQYF TGTGCCAGCAGCTTGGCCTTACAGGGTAAGGCCGAGCAGTACTTC
NA TRBJ2-5 TRBV30 once CAWSVGLEETQYF TGTGCCTGGAGTGTGGGGCTGGAAGAGACCCAGTACTTC
NA TRBJ2-7 TRBV29-1 once CSVGRRDSYEQYF TGCAGCGTTGGCCGGCGGGACTCCTACGAGCAGTACTTC
NA TRBJ1-1 TRBV6-6 NA CASSYSRRDRSEAFF TGTGCCAGCAGTTACTCTCGTCGGGATCGCTCTGAAGCTTTCTTT
NA TRBJ2-7 TRBV5-1 NA CASSLAAGNYYEQYF TGCGCCAGCAGCTTGGCCGCAGGTAACTACTACGAGCAGTACTTC
NA TRBJ2-1 TRBV4-2 NA CASSQGPTVGDEQFF TGTGCCAGCAGCCAAGGACCTACCGTCGGGGATGAGCAGTTCTTC
NA TRBJ2-4 TRBV18 NA CASSPLPQIIVQYF TGTGCCAGCTCACCATTGCCCCAGATCATCGTTCAGTACTTC